The clone carrying this T cell receptor (beta chain) occurred a few times. As yet, its antigen is unknown. It was cDNA, reverse transcribed from extracted RNA, that served as the sequencing template. Measured with immunoSEQ multiplex PCR; TCRdb has only the in-frame clones, and not every one. The sample yields 150,000 to 160,000 clones, under 60% seen once. V dropped 4 bases and J dropped 0 bases, with 10 bases sitting between them. The germline CDR1 and CDR2 sequences are SQVTM and ANQGSEA. CDR3 length: 13 residues. This sample is part of a study of CD8+ T cells in alopecia areata. Overall study results and limits: Relative to normal scalp, lesional scalp, especially alopecia totalis/universalis, showed higher clonality.

Peripheral blood and lesional scalp punch biopsies came from alopecia areata patients. Sorting from PBMCs produced CD4+ and CD8+ T cells. This sequence was found in a human donor with alopecia areata. The J gene is TRBJ2-7, the V gene TRBV29-1; D is ambiguous. The source was CD8+ T cells sorted from blood, collected at week 0. The CDR3 loop reads CSVVPALSYEQYF. The CDR3 DNA is TGCAGCGTTGTCCCGGCCCTCTCCTACGAGCAGTACTTC.